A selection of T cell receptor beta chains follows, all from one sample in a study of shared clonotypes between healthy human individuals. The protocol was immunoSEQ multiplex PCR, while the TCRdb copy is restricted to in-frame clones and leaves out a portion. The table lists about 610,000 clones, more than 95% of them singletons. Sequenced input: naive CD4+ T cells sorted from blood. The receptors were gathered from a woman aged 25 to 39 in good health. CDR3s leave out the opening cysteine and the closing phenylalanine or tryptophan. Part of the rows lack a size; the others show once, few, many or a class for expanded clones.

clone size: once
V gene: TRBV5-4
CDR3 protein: ASSAGTGSGYT

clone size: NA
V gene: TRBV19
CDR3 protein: ASIGRDGSRNTGELF

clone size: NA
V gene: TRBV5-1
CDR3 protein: ASSRDRQETQY

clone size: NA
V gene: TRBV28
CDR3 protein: ASSSHVAGGPLDTQY

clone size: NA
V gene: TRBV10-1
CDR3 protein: ASSEPPGTQY

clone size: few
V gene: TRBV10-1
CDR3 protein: ASSGQINTEAF

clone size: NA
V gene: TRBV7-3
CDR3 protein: ASSPTGLAGGYEQY

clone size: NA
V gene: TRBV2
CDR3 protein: ASSERRADTEAF

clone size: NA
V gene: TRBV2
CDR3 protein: ASSALDKNQPQH

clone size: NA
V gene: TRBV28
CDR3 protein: ASSSPGTGGANSPYEQY

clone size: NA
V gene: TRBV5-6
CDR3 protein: ASSGTYEQY

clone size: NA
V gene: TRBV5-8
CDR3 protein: ASSLGNVAYNEQF

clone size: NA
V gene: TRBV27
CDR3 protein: ASSPDLTGWNTEAF

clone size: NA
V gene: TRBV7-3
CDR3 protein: ASSLTGSSGELF

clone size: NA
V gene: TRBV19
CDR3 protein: ASSLNGLAGTGELF

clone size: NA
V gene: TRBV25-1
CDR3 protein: ASSEFYTESNYGYT

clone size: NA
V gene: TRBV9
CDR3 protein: ASSEGVAGGFTDTQY

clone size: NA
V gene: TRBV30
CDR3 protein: AWGRTGTDEQY

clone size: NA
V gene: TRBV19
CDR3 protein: ASSIDRRYGYT

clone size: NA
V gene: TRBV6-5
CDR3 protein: ASRIGTANTGELF

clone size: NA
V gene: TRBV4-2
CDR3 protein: ASSQHSGSWYEQY

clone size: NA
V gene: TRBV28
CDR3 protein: ASSGSINQPQH

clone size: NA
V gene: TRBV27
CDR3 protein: ASSFSPAGRLETQY

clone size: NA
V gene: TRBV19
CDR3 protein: ASSSTVNQPQH

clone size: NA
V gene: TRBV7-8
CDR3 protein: ASSFGPGGGFIGLEQY

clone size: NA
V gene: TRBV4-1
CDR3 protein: ASSQDMGARETQY

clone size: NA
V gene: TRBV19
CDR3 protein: ASSNQGGRHEQF

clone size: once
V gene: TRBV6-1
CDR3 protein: ASSEKAGGTQPQH

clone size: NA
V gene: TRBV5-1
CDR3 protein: ASSHAAGEVDTQY